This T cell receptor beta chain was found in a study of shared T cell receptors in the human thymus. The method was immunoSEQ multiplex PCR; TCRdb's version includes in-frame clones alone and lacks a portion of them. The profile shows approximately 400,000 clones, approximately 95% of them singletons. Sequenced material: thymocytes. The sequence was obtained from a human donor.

The CDR3: CASRGDSPCEQYF. The DNA of the CDR3 is TGTGCCAGCAGGGGGGACAGCCCCTGCGAGCAGTACTTC. The V call is TRBV6-6, the J call TRBJ2-7; the match to TRBD1 covers 7 bases. The CDR3 loop spans 13 amino acids. In germline, CDR1 is MNHNY, CDR2 SVGAGI (reference sequence). The trim removed 6 bases at V and 6 bases at J, leaving 8 bases unmatched.